One T cell receptor beta chain is described in this entry. Antigen unknown. This entry belongs to a study of CD8 T cells in ankylosing spondylitis. The study, taken as a whole, reports: One TCR beta motif, made up of several highly homologous variants, appeared characteristic of ankylosing spondylitis blood. Significant enrichment of disease-linked clones was reported in matched ankylosing spondylitis synovial fluid.

Trimming cost V 2 bases and J 7 bases, with 21 bases left between them. Germline-derived CDR1 and CDR2 are ENHRY and SYGVKD. CDR3 length equals 17 residues. The authors made TCR beta libraries by quantitative 5'-RACE with molecular barcodes. TCRdb reanalysed the 5' RACE reads using MiXCR and keeps one entry per CDR3 protein. The sample consists of a few hundred thousand distinct CDR3 sequences, about 20% of them appearing once. Sequenced sample: blood, either unsorted or a sorted T cell fraction (not recorded which). This receptor was obtained from a male donor with ankylosing spondylitis. The chain recombines TRBV10-3 with TRBJ2-1, with D perhaps matching TRBD2 (6 bases). CDR3 nucleotides: TGTGCCATCAGTGAGCCGTGGGGACTTCAAATAACGAATGAGCAGTTCTTC. Translated, it gives CAISEPWGLQITNEQFF.